The source of this TCR beta chain is a study of cytomegalovirus exposure and HLA in healthy donors. TCRdb's table, derived via immunoSEQ multiplex PCR, lists solely in-frame clones and lacks some. The sample consists of hundreds of thousands of clones, approximately 83% of them appearing once. The source of this sequence is a woman in her 30s in good health and CMV-seropositive. The specimen was PBMCs.

This CDR3 is CASSIGAAYGYTF. Written as DNA, the CDR3 is TGTGCCAGTAGTATAGGGGCAGCCTATGGCTACACCTTC. J is TRBJ1-2 and V is TRBV19; the D is unclear. This CDR3 spans 13 amino acids. Germline CDR1 reads LNHDA; CDR2 reads SQIVND (reference sequence). V dropped 1 base and J dropped 4 bases, with 7 bases sitting between them.